Each of the 3 T cell receptor beta chains below was sequenced from the same sample in a study of cytomegalovirus exposure and HLA in healthy donors. The study ran its PCR with 60 Vbeta and 13 Jbeta primers. Using immunoSEQ multiplex PCR, the repertoire was profiled, and TCRdb retains in-frame clones only, with some absent. In the table there are about 140,000 clones, approximately 71% of which are singletons. Sequenced input: PBMCs. The receptors stem from a man aged 30-40 years in good health and CMV-seropositive.

This clone has just a few counts. The chain combines TRBV28 with TRBJ1-1; 7 bases align to TRBD1. This CDR3 has 15 amino acids. Germline loops: CDR1 MDHEN, CDR2 SYDVKM. V dropped 10 bases and J dropped 0; count of bases not matched to a gene: 11. For the CDR3, the DNA is TGTGCCATCTCCTCGCGGGGACAGCTGAACACTGAAGCTTTCTTT. It specifies CAISSRGQLNTEAFF.

For the CDR3, the DNA is TGTGCCAGCAGCACCCGACAGGAGAGTGGAGAGACCCAGTACTTC. Protein sequence: CASSTRQESGETQYF. This chain uses TRBV11-3 with TRBJ2-5, with a tentative D call TRBD1 (6 bases). The V end lost 5 bases, the J end lost 4 bases, and 17 bases lay between the germline ends. Germline CDR1 is SGHNT and CDR2 is YENEEA. The CDR3 covers 15 residues.

This clone was detected a few times. V gene TRBV4-1 combines with J gene TRBJ1-1; D ambiguous. The CDR3 contains 15 residues. V was shortened by 5 bases and J by 5 bases, with 18 bases between the two germline ends. Per the germline V gene, CDR1 is MGHRA and CDR2 is YSYEKL. CDR3 in amino acids: CASSFGPGGETEAFF. In DNA, the CDR3 is TGCGCCAGCAGCTTCGGTCCCGGAGGAGAGACTGAAGCTTTCTTT.